Below are 2 T cell receptor beta chains sequenced from a single sample in a study of blood T cell repertoires in COVID-19. Measured with immunoSEQ multiplex PCR; TCRdb has only the in-frame clones, and not every one. Counted here are tens of thousands of clones, about 80% occurring once; the ten biggest clones make up around two thirds. The sample was peripheral blood. These receptors were taken from a man aged 65 to 79 with acute or convalescent COVID-19.

J is TRBJ2-5 and V is TRBV15, with TRBD2 identical over 7 bases. Germline V gene sequence: CDR1 LNHNV, CDR2 YYDKDF (reference sequence). V gave up 1 base and J gave up 1 base; unmatched junction bases: 3. This CDR3 has 15 residues. CDR3 DNA sequence: TGTGCCACCAGCAGAGTTTCGGGAGGCCAAGAGACCCAGTACTTC. Its protein product is CATSRVSGGQETQYF. Together with reference TRBV15 and TRBJ2-5, the CDR3 gives the full variable domain: DAMVIQNPRYQVTQFGKPVTLSCSQTLNHNVMYWYQQKSSQAPKLLFHYYDKDFNNEADTPDNFQSRRPNTSFCFLDIRSPGLGDTAMYLCATSRVSGGQETQYFGPGTRLLVL.

The chain is built from TRBV5-1 and TRBJ2-5; D is undetermined. The CDR3 spans 14 residues. Trimming removed 0 bases at V and 2 bases at J, with 8 bases between. The germline V gene encodes CDR1 SGHRS and CDR2 YFSETQ. CDR3 nucleotide sequence: TGCGCCAGCAGCTTGGCGAGCATACAAGAGACCCAGTACTTC. Its protein product is CASSLASIQETQYF.